The 32 T cell receptor beta chains below were found in one sample sequenced in a study of cytomegalovirus exposure and HLA in healthy donors (dated by TCRdb to about 2017). Library prep was done by the immunoSEQ multiplex PCR assay. TCRdb obtained this table from immuneACCESS and retained in-frame rearrangements with V and J assigned. These tables miss some clones; where compared with another copy, unresolved V genes account for less than half of the shortfall, and the remainder is unexplained. Within this sample are 260,000 or so clones, with about 90% of them counted one time only. 2.5% to 3.5% of the sample lies in the top ten. Sequenced input: PBMCs. Receptors were obtained from a woman in her 30s in good health and CMV-seronegative.

This clone occurred once. This sequence joins TRBV10-3 and TRBJ2-7, with 8 nucleotides matching TRBD1. Trimming removed 8 bases from V and 4 bases from J; junction bases left unmatched: 7. This CDR3 contains 13 residues. CDR1 is ENHRY and CDR2 is SYGVKD in the germline V gene. The CDR3 coding sequence is TGTGCCATCGGGGACAGGCAAGGGTACGAGCAGTACTTC. This sequence encodes CAIGDRQGYEQYF.

This chain's CDR3 is CASSTGLALVSGELFF. Written as DNA, the CDR3 is TGTGCCAGCAGTACCGGACTAGCGCTTGTATCCGGGGAGCTGTTTTTT. The chain joins TRBV28 to TRBJ2-2; 9 bases align to TRBD2. CDR3 length: 16 residues. The V segment lost 5 bases and the J segment 6 bases; nucleotides outside the gene matches: 10. CDR1 and CDR2 (germline): MDHEN, SYDVKM.

V is TRBV4-3 and J is TRBJ2-6, with D perhaps matching TRBD1 (5 bases). V lost 2 bases, J lost 3 bases, and 14 bases lay in between. Germline-derived CDR1 and CDR2 are LGHNA and YSLEER. The CDR3 totals 17 residues. In nucleotides, the CDR3 is TGCGCCAGCAGCCAAACAGGTGGGGTTCTTGGGGCCAACGTCCTGACTTTC. This translates into CASSQTGGVLGANVLTF.

The J gene is TRBJ2-1, the V gene TRBV11-2; TRBD2 aligns across 8 bases. CDR1 is SGHAT and CDR2 is FQNNGV in the germline V gene. The CDR3 runs to 16 residues. V trimming: 5 bases; J trimming: 3 bases; junction bases outside the gene matches: 9. The CDR3 region is CASSVGAGGNYNEQFF. The CDR3 nucleotides read TGTGCCAGCAGCGTTGGTGCGGGAGGCAACTACAATGAGCAGTTCTTC. Full variable domain (missing parts from reference TRBV11-2 and TRBJ2-1): EAGVAQSPRYKIIEKRQSVAFWCNPISGHATLYWYQQILGQGPKLLIQFQNNGVVDDSQLPKDRFSAERLKGVDSTLKIQPAKLEDSAVYLCASSVGAGGNYNEQFFGPGTRLTVL.

The chain employs TRBV27 and TRBJ1-5, with D unclear. From germline, CDR1 is MNHEY and CDR2 SMNVEV (reference sequence). V lost 3 bases to trimming and J lost 3 bases, with 9 bases between them. This CDR3 is built from 14 residues. CDR3 sequence (DNA): TGTGCCAGCAGTTTTGGTGGCATCAATCAGCCCCAGCATTTT. Amino acid sequence: CASSFGGINQPQHF.

V and J are TRBV28 and TRBJ1-1, with 8 positions matching TRBD1. CDR1 and CDR2 (germline): MDHEN, SYDVKM. V dropped 4 bases and J dropped 2; count of bases not matched to a gene: 6. CDR3 size: 15 residues. CDR3 region: CASSSPRGLNTEAFF. CDR3 coding DNA: TGTGCCAGCAGTTCCCCCAGGGGGCTAAACACTGAAGCTTTCTTT.

J is TRBJ2-3 and V is TRBV27; D unresolved. V gave up 8 bases and J gave up 2 bases, with 5 bases separating them. The CDR3 is 11 amino acids. Germline CDR1 MNHEY, CDR2 SMNVEV (reference sequence). CDR3 in DNA: TGTGCCAGCGGTCTCACAGATACGCAGTATTTT. As protein: CASGLTDTQYF.

CDR3 amino acids: CAWSTRGLAGAWEQFF. The CDR3 bases are TGTGCCTGGAGCACCCGGGGACTAGCGGGAGCCTGGGAGCAGTTCTTC. The J gene is TRBJ2-1, the V gene TRBV30; 14 positions agree with TRBD2. CDR1 is GTSNPN, CDR2 SVGIG, per germline (reference sequence). The length of the CDR3 is 16 residues. The V segment lost 3 bases and the J segment 10 bases; nucleotides outside the gene matches: 11.

This sequence joins TRBV15 and TRBJ2-7, with a tentative D call TRBD1 (6 bases). Trimming took 0 bases from V and 2 from J, leaving 17 bases between them. CDR3 size: 17 residues. Per germline, CDR1 LNHNV and CDR2 YYDKDF (reference sequence). CDR3 bases: TGTGCCACCAGCAGAGAAACAGGGCGTGTAATCCCCTACGAGCAGTACTTC. Translation gives CATSRETGRVIPYEQYF. Looking up the rest from reference TRBV15 and TRBJ2-7 gives the full variable domain: DAMVIQNPRYQVTQFGKPVTLSCSQTLNHNVMYWYQQKSSQAPKLLFHYYDKDFNNEADTPDNFQSRRPNTSFCFLDIRSPGLGDTAMYLCATSRETGRVIPYEQYFGPGTRLTVT.

This rearrangement joins TRBV29-1 to TRBJ2-5; TRBD1 matches 9 bases. With 3 bases clipped from V and 5 bases from J, the junction kept 7 bases outside the gene matches. CDR3 size: 14 residues. The germline V gene encodes CDR1 SQVTM and CDR2 ANQGSEA. The CDR3 nucleotides are TGCAGCGTTGATACACAGGGGGCGGGGGAGACCCAGTACTTC. Its protein is CSVDTQGAGETQYF.

CDR3 protein: CASSFHSEQYF. CDR3 bases: TGCGCCAGCAGCTTCCACAGTGAGCAGTACTTC. This chain joins TRBV5-1 and TRBJ2-7; D not resolved. Per germline, CDR1 SGHRS and CDR2 YFSETQ. CDR3 size: 11 residues. Trimming took off 2 bases at V and 7 bases at J, with 7 bases between the two ends. Variable domain in full (rest from reference TRBV5-1 and TRBJ2-7): KAGVTQTPRYLIKTRGQQVTLSCSPISGHRSVSWYQQTPGQGLQFLFEYFSETQRNKGNFPGRFSGRQFSNSRSEMNVSTLELGDSALYLCASSFHSEQYFGPGTRLTVT.

The table lists this clone with a count of one. The V gene is TRBV19, the J gene TRBJ2-5; D uncertain. Germline V gene data show CDR1 as LNHDA and CDR2 as SQIVND (reference sequence). Trimming shortened V by 5 bases and J by 5 bases, and 12 bases separated the two germline ends. The CDR3 loop spans 13 amino acids. This CDR3 is CASSGLELETQYF. In DNA, the CDR3 is TGTGCCAGTAGTGGTCTAGAATTGGAGACCCAGTACTTC.

The genes are TRBV28 and TRBJ2-5, with TRBD2 identical over 7 bases. This CDR3 has 12 residues. Germline V gives CDR1 MDHEN, CDR2 SYDVKM. With V trimmed by 6 bases and J by 4 bases, 2 bases remained unmatched. CDR3 amino acids: CASRWGGETQYF. The CDR3 region has the DNA TGTGCCAGCAGATGGGGGGGAGAGACCCAGTACTTC.

The chain recombines TRBV19 with TRBJ2-1, with 7 bases that match TRBD2. Germline V gene lookup returns CDR1 LNHDA and CDR2 SQIVND (reference sequence). The CDR3 is 17 residues long. Losses at the gene ends were 3 bases for V and 3 bases for J; bases not matched to a gene: 11. CDR3 sequence reads: CASSIAAGVDFYNEQFF. CDR3 nucleotide sequence: TGTGCCAGTAGTATCGCGGCGGGAGTTGATTTCTACAATGAGCAGTTCTTC.

This clone was picked up one time. This chain connects TRBV28 to TRBJ1-2; D not certain. V dropped 2 bases and J dropped 5 bases, with 15 bases sitting between them. CDR1 is MDHEN and CDR2 is SYDVKM in the germline V gene. The CDR3 length is 15 residues. The CDR3 DNA reads TGTGCCAGCAGTTTAGCCCACCAAATTCTATATGGCTACACCTTC. Translating it yields CASSLAHQILYGYTF.

V and J are TRBV7-3 and TRBJ2-3; 7 positions agree with TRBD1. The CDR3 totals 15 residues. Looked up from germline, CDR1 is SGHTA and CDR2 is FQGTGA. Trimming removed 5 bases from V and 2 bases from J; junction bases left unmatched: 7. CDR3 DNA: TGTGCCAGCAGCGCCACCGGGACAGACACAGATACGCAGTATTTT. Translating gives CASSATGTDTDTQYF.

V usage is TRBV28 and J usage is TRBJ2-1, with a weak D call TRBD2 (6 bases). CDR3 length: 18 residues. Between the trimmed V and J ends, which lost 3 bases and 2 bases, there was a span of 20 bases. Germline loops: CDR1 MDHEN, CDR2 SYDVKM. The DNA of the CDR3 is TGTGCCAGCAGTTTCGCCCTGGCGGGGAGACTCCCCTACAATGAGCAGTTCTTC. It translates to CASSFALAGRLPYNEQFF.

DNA for the CDR3: TGCACCAGCAGCCAATTTGAACAGGTCGAACGCTCCTACGAGCAGTACTTC. Translating gives CTSSQFEQVERSYEQYF. This chain joins TRBV1 and TRBJ2-7; the D call of TRBD1 is as the table states it, not checked on the DNA. TRBV1 is tagged as a pseudogene. This CDR3 is built from 17 residues.

Only a few counts were recorded for this clone. The J gene is TRBJ2-4, the V gene TRBV28; D gene uncertain. The CDR3 has 14 residues. Trimming shortened V by 6 bases and J by 7 bases, and 16 bases separated the two germline ends. CDR1 MDHEN and CDR2 SYDVKM come from the germline V gene. In DNA form, the CDR3 reads TGTGCCAGCAGCCAGAATTTGGGCCGGAACATTCAGTACTTC. Its protein product is CASSQNLGRNIQYF.

This sequence joins TRBV19 and TRBJ2-7, with D maybe TRBD2 (6 bases). The CDR3 extends over 14 amino acids. Per the germline V gene, CDR1 is LNHDA and CDR2 is SQIVND (reference sequence). With 5 bases removed from V and 2 bases from J, the gap between germline ends came to 13 bases. Here the CDR3 reads CASSFSGGPYEQYF. CDR3 nucleotides: TGTGCCAGTAGTTTTAGCGGAGGCCCCTACGAGCAGTACTTC.

The chain links TRBV28 to TRBJ2-7; tentative D call: TRBD2 (7 bases). Trimming removed 8 bases from V and 2 bases from J, with 16 bases in between. The V gene's germline CDR1 is MDHEN and CDR2 SYDVKM. The CDR3 is 14 residues long. The CDR3 DNA follows: TGTGCCAGCCCTCCGTCGGGGGGCCCCTACGAGCAGTACTTC. As protein: CASPPSGGPYEQYF.

V is TRBV18 and J is TRBJ2-3; 14 bases agree with TRBD2. CDR3 length: 15 amino acids. Trimming removed 3 bases from V and 8 bases from J; junction bases left unmatched: 4. In germline, CDR1 is KGHSH, CDR2 LQKENI. The CDR3 loop reads CASSPGLAGEGTQYF. DNA for the CDR3: TGTGCCAGCTCACCGGGACTAGCGGGAGAGGGTACGCAGTATTTT.

This chain joins TRBV28 and TRBJ2-1; 12 bases match TRBD2. This CDR3 region has 16 residues. The V segment lost 5 bases and the J segment 3 bases; nucleotides outside the gene matches: 5. The germline gives CDR1 MDHEN, CDR2 SYDVKM. This CDR3 reads CASSPSGRANYNEQFF. The CDR3 DNA reads TGTGCCAGCAGTCCTAGCGGGAGGGCAAACTACAATGAGCAGTTCTTC.

This clone occurred a few times. This chain uses TRBV27 with TRBJ1-1, with D possibly matching TRBD1 (6 bases). The CDR3 covers 14 residues. CDR1 and CDR2 (germline): MNHEY, SMNVEV (reference sequence). Trimming shortened V by 6 bases and J by 8 bases, and 19 bases separated the two germline ends. The CDR3 nucleotides are TGTGCCAGCAGGCCGAATCAGGGCACAGGGGAAGCTTTCTTT. It is translated as CASRPNQGTGEAFF.

The J gene is TRBJ1-5, the V gene TRBV28; maybe TRBD1 (5 bases). Germline V gene data show CDR1 as MDHEN and CDR2 as SYDVKM. V lost 6 bases to trimming and J lost 0 bases, with 6 bases between them. There are 13 residues in the CDR3. CDR3 nucleotide sequence: TGTGCCAGCAGGACAGATAGCAATCAGCCCCAGCATTTT. Amino acids: CASRTDSNQPQHF.

This chain connects TRBV5-4 to TRBJ2-3; no definite D call. Germline V lookup: CDR1 SGHNT, CDR2 YYREEE (reference sequence). Trimming left V 2 bases short and J 4 bases short, with 8 bases between. This CDR3 spans 13 amino acids. Here the CDR3 DNA reads TGTGCCAGCAGCTTACTCCTAGCAGATACGCAGTATTTT. This sequence encodes CASSLLLADTQYF.

V and J are TRBV11-3 and TRBJ2-3; TRBD2 matches 14 bases. The CDR3 is 15 residues long. The V gene end was trimmed by 4 bases and the J gene end by 10 bases; junction bases not matched to a gene: 7. The germline CDR1 and CDR2 sequences are SGHNT and YENEEA. CDR3 sequence (DNA): TGTGCCAGCAGCTCAGGGGGACTAGCGGGAGTAGCGCAGTATTTT. Translating gives CASSSGGLAGVAQYF.

The chain links TRBV5-1 to TRBJ2-7; possibly TRBD1 for D (6 bases). Germline V gene sequence: CDR1 SGHRS, CDR2 YFSETQ. There are 11 residues in the CDR3. The V end was cut by 6 bases, the J end by 3 bases, with 7 bases between. This CDR3 reads CASTQGYEQYF. The DNA for the CDR3 is TGCGCCAGCACACAGGGCTACGAGCAGTACTTC.

The chain employs TRBV7-6 and TRBJ2-7; 9 positions match TRBD1. The CDR3 loop spans 14 amino acids. Germline lookup yields CDR1 SGHVS and CDR2 FNYEAQ. V was pared by 4 bases and J by 5 bases, with 6 bases of the junction left unmatched. The CDR3 loop is CASSSGQGYHEQYF. The CDR3 DNA follows: TGTGCCAGCAGCTCGGGACAGGGTTACCACGAGCAGTACTTC.

V and J are TRBV5-1 and TRBJ1-2; D uncertain. Germline V gene data show CDR1 as SGHRS and CDR2 as YFSETQ. Trimming pared 1 base from V and 4 bases from J, leaving 8 bases between. This CDR3 has 13 residues. CDR3 protein: CASSLTGPYGYTF. As DNA, the CDR3 is TGCGCCAGCAGCTTGACCGGGCCCTATGGCTACACCTTC.

V gene TRBV27 combines with J gene TRBJ2-7, with D unresolved. Germline CDR1 is MNHEY and CDR2 is SMNVEV (reference sequence). This CDR3 spans 12 amino acids. Trimming pared 8 bases from V and 9 bases from J, leaving 17 bases between. Written as DNA, the CDR3 is TGTGCCAGCGGATCTCTAGGGTCAGGGCAGTACTTC. Amino acids: CASGSLGSGQYF.

V and J are TRBV9 and TRBJ2-7; D is unresolved. V lost 3 bases, J lost 2 bases, and 9 bases lay in between. This CDR3 is 13 amino acids long. Germline assignment: CDR1 SGDLS and CDR2 YYNGEE. This chain's CDR3 is CASSARGAYEQYF. The DNA for the CDR3 is TGTGCCAGCAGCGCCCGCGGAGCCTACGAGCAGTACTTC.